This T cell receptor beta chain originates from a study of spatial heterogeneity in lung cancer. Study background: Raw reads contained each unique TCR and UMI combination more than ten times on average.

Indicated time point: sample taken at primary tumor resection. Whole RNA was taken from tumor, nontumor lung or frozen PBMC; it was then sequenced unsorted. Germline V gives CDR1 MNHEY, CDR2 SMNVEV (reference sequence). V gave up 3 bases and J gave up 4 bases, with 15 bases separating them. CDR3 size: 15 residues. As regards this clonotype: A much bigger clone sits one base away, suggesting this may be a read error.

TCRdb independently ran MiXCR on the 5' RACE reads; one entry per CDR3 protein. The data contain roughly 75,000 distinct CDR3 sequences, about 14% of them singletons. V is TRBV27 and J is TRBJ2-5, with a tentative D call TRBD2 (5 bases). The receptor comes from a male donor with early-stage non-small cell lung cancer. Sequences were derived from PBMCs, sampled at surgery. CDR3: CASSLYGENRETQYF. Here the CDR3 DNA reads TGTGCCAGCAGTTTGTATGGGGAGAACCGAGAGACCCAGTACTTC.